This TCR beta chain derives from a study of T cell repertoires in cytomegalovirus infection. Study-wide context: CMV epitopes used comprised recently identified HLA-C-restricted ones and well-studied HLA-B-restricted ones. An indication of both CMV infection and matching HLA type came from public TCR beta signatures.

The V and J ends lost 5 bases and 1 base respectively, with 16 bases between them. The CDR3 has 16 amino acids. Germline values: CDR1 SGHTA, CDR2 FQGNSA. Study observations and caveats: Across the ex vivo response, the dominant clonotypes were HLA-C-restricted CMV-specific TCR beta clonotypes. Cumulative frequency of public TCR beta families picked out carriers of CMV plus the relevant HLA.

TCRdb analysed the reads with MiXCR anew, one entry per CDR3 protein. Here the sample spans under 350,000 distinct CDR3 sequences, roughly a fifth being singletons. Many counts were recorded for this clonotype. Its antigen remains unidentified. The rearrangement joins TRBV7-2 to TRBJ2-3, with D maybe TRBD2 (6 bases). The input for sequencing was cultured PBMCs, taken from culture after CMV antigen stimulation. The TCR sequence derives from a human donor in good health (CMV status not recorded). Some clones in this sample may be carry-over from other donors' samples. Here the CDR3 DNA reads TGTGCCAGCAGCCCGGGTGGGGCTAGCGGCACAGATACGCAGTATTTT. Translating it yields CASSPGGASGTDTQYF.